The 11 T cell receptor beta chains listed next were all sequenced from one sample in a study of response to subunit inactivated influenza vaccine. Each CDR3 protein is one row after TCRdb ran MiXCR on the RT-PCR reads. The sample carries about 520,000 distinct CDR3 sequences, roughly 7.9% recorded once. Sequencing used PBMCs from blood, obtained around 25 months after vaccination. The receptors were sampled from a man between 50 and 75 years old who received an inactivated influenza vaccine.

The chain links TRBV4-2 to TRBJ2-5; D is unclear. This CDR3 spans 14 amino acids. V gave up 2 bases and J gave up 5 bases, with 12 bases separating them. Germline V gene data show CDR1 as LGHNA and CDR2 as YNFKEQ. Written as DNA, the CDR3 is TGTGCCAGCAGCCAAAGGACCTTCGGGGAGACCCAGTACTTC. Its translation is CASSQRTFGETQYF.

This clonotype was detected many times. The chain carries TRBV5-6 and TRBJ2-1; no clear D gene. The germline CDR1 and CDR2 sequences are SGHDT and YYEEEE. The CDR3 covers 16 residues. Between the trimmed V and J ends, which lost 0 bases and 3 bases, there was a span of 13 bases. CDR3 residues: CASSLDGVPIYNEQFF. In nucleotides, the CDR3 is TGTGCCAGCAGCTTGGACGGTGTGCCCATCTACAATGAGCAGTTCTTC.

With regard to this clonotype: Compared with germline, one end of the junction differs, possibly owing to a read error. This chain joins TRBV7-9 and TRBJ1-6; D not resolved. Germline lookup yields CDR1 SEHNR and CDR2 FQNEAQ (reference sequence). The CDR3 sequence is 13 residues long. CDR3 in amino acids: CASSSSTGRLPAF. The CDR3 DNA is TGTGCCAGCAGCTCCTCCACGGGCAGATTACCTGCCTTT.

This clonotype was detected a few times. This chain joins TRBV6-1 and TRBJ2-5, with D possibly TRBD2 on 5 matching bases. In germline, CDR1 is MNHNS, CDR2 SASEGT. The CDR3 spans 17 residues. Trimming removed 5 bases from V and 5 bases from J, with 24 bases in between. Here the CDR3 reads CASSKKWTDVLEETQYF. As DNA, the CDR3 is TGTGCCAGCAGTAAGAAGTGGACTGACGTCCTGGAGGAGACCCAGTACTTC.

In DNA, the CDR3 is TGTGCCAGCATGGGGACAGGGGGATCCTACGAGCAGTACTTC. It encodes CASMGTGGSYEQYF. The rearrangement uses TRBV6-1 and TRBJ2-7, with 11 bases that match TRBD1. The V gene's germline CDR1 is MNHNS and CDR2 SASEGT. This CDR3 spans 14 amino acids. V lost 7 bases to trimming and J lost 1 base; unmatched junction nucleotides: 3.

The chain combines TRBV5-1 with TRBJ2-7; D unresolved. This CDR3 contains 16 residues. Deletions cut 4 bases from V and 0 bases from J, with 17 bases between. Germline CDR1 reads SGHRS; CDR2 reads YFSETQ. CDR3 region: CASSPNPGKSSYEQYF. Written as DNA, the CDR3 is TGCGCCAGCAGCCCAAACCCGGGCAAGAGCTCCTACGAGCAGTACTTC.

A few counts support this clonotype. The genes are TRBV6-2 or TRBV6-3 and TRBJ2-3; D not resolved. V was shortened by 0 bases and J by 1 base, with 11 bases between the two germline ends. Germline loops: CDR1 MNHEY, CDR2 SVGEGT. CDR3 length: 16 amino acids. CDR3 DNA sequence: TGTGCCAGCAGTTACTCGACGACGGACCGCACAGATACGCAGTATTTT. It codes for CASSYSTTDRTDTQYF.

This clonotype was found a few times. The rearrangement links TRBV11-2 to TRBJ1-2; tentatively, D is TRBD1 (6 bases). Trimming stripped 0 bases from V and 5 bases from J, with 34 bases between. Germline CDR1 and CDR2: SGHAT and FQNNGV. This CDR3 spans 22 amino acids. The CDR3 DNA sequence: TGTGCCAGCAGCTTAGATGGTCGTACAGGGAGGCCGCACGGTTCTCTAATTTATGGCTACACCTTC. Amino acid sequence: CASSLDGRTGRPHGSLIYGYTF.

This chain connects TRBV20-1 to TRBJ2-7, with 9 bases lining up with TRBD1. Germline CDR1 DFQATT, CDR2 SNEGSKA (reference sequence). The V and J ends lost 2 bases and 5 bases, in that order; junction bases with no gene match: 7. The CDR3 totals 14 residues. In DNA, the CDR3 is TGCAGTGCTAGACCCCGGGACAGGGTCCACGAGCAGTACTTC. Translation: CSARPRDRVHEQYF.

This rearrangement joins TRBV20-1 to TRBJ2-2, with 8 nucleotides matching TRBD1. V shed 1 base and J 4 bases; nucleotides not matched to a gene: 5. The germline V gene has CDR1 DFQATT and CDR2 SNEGSKA (reference sequence). The CDR3 sequence is 15 residues long. The CDR3, as DNA: TGCAGTGCTAGAGCTACAGGGGGTCGCACCGGGGAGCTGTTTTTT. Protein product: CSARATGGRTGELFF.

J is TRBJ2-1 and V is TRBV12-3 or TRBV12-4; D uncertain. The CDR3 covers 13 residues. Trimming pared 7 bases from V and 7 bases from J, leaving 14 bases between. The CDR3 protein is CASTPVPTNEQFF. The CDR3, as DNA: TGTGCCAGCACCCCGGTTCCCACGAATGAGCAGTTCTTC.